This TCR beta chain comes out of a study of blood T cells in healthy people across ages. Germline V gene sequence: CDR1 SEHNR, CDR2 FQNEAQ (reference sequence). This CDR3 spans 13 amino acids. PCR was performed a second time for about 7 to 12 cycles using a sample-barcoded 5' primer and a J-beta primer mix. Each TCR beta cDNA got a 12-nucleotide random molecular identifier. TCRdb reprocessed the 5' RACE reads with MiXCR, giving one entry per CDR3 protein. The sample holds around 990,000 distinct CDR3 sequences, about 25% seen once. These data were also filed under a second study, of T cells of mothers and their children. From that study: The donors comprised over 5 children and their three healthy Caucasian mothers. Extraction yielded RNA that went, in full, into cDNA synthesis at roughly 1.5 ug per 15 ul.

Sequenced sample: blood. The TCR comes from a girl aged 2 to 10 in good health. The chain employs TRBV7-9 and TRBJ2-5; 9 positions match TRBD2. The last part of the DNA fits TRBJ2-1 better; the J call may be wrong. The CDR3 region is CASSALAGNEQFF. CDR3 nucleotides: TGTGCCAGCAGCGCCCTAGCGGGGAATGAGCAGTTCTTC.